The 21 T cell receptor beta chains below all came from one sample that was sequenced in a study of T cells in Graves' hyperthyroidism and ophthalmopathy. Amplified TCR beta CDR3 regions came from RNA transcripts. TCR CDR3 underwent first-round RT-PCR with the HTBI primer set. Via MiXCR, TCRdb re-called the multiplex PCR reads, giving one row per CDR3 protein. The sample shows under 350,000 distinct CDR3 sequences, about 21% of them seen only once. The sequenced material came from blood. The receptors were gathered from a woman aged 45-59 years with Graves' hyperthyroidism.

This clonotype appeared many times. The chain recombines TRBV2 with TRBJ2-3; D remains unclear. Trimming removed 6 bases from V and 0 bases from J, with 13 bases in between. This CDR3 is built from 15 residues. In germline, CDR1 is SNHLY, CDR2 FYNNEI. CDR3 in DNA: TGTGCCAGCAGAGCCTGGCGGACCAGCACAGATACGCAGTATTTT. Protein: CASRAWRTSTDTQYF.

This clonotype was counted at least ten times. V and J are TRBV20-1 and TRBJ1-2; D remains ambiguous. Per the germline V gene, CDR1 is DFQATT and CDR2 is SNEGSKA (reference sequence). Between the trimmed V and J ends, which lost 0 bases and 7 bases, there was a span of 21 bases. This CDR3 spans 16 amino acids. The CDR3 is CSARDGKTRLLGGYTF. CDR3 nucleotides: TGCAGTGCTAGAGATGGAAAGACCCGCCTTTTAGGTGGCTACACCTTC.

This clonotype was seen repeatedly, ten times or more. The rearrangement uses TRBV5-1 and TRBJ1-5; 9 bases fit TRBD1. Unmatched junction bases numbered 6, after V lost 4 bases and J lost 4 bases. This CDR3 comprises 15 residues. The germline V gene has CDR1 SGHRS and CDR2 YFSETQ. CDR3 sequence (DNA): TGCGCCAGCAGCCCAACGACAGGGGGGAATCAGCCCCAGCATTTT. This codes for CASSPTTGGNQPQHF.

This clonotype appeared a few times. The chain joins TRBV9 to TRBJ2-1; 10 bases map to TRBD2. V was clipped by 3 bases and J by 4 bases; unmatched bases: 7. CDR1 and CDR2 (germline): SGDLS, YYNGEE. The CDR3 runs to 16 residues. The CDR3 sequence is CASSADTSGVYNEQFF. The CDR3 region has the DNA TGTGCCAGCAGCGCCGACACTAGCGGGGTTTACAATGAGCAGTTCTTC.

This clonotype was counted at least ten times. The chain couples TRBV9 to TRBJ2-7, with a tentative D call TRBD2 (6 bases). The length of the CDR3 is 14 residues. From germline, CDR1 is SGDLS and CDR2 YYNGEE. Trimming pared 4 bases from V and 3 bases from J, leaving 14 bases between. The CDR3 sequence is CASSTRLVGYEQYF. The CDR3 DNA is TGTGCCAGCAGCACCAGACTAGTAGGCTACGAGCAGTACTTC.

The V call is TRBV5-1, the J call TRBJ1-1; 7 bases line up with TRBD1. This CDR3 is 14 amino acids long. V gave up 6 bases and J gave up 5 bases; unmatched junction bases: 10. Germline V gene sequence: CDR1 SGHRS, CDR2 YFSETQ. The CDR3 is CASNFGTGDTEAFF. CDR3 bases: TGCGCCAGCAACTTTGGAACAGGGGATACTGAAGCTTTCTTT.

This clonotype has a count of ten or more. The V and J genes are TRBV7-9 and TRBJ2-1; D remains ambiguous. The CDR3 length is 12 residues. Trimming left V 1 base short and J 6 bases short, with 4 bases between. CDR1 and CDR2 (germline): SEHNR, FQNEAQ (reference sequence). CDR3 residues: CASSLDFNEQFF. CDR3 nucleotides: TGTGCCAGCAGCTTAGACTTCAATGAGCAGTTCTTC. The variable domain in full, with the rest retrieved from reference TRBV7-9 and TRBJ2-1, is DTGVSQNPRHKITKRGQNVTFRCDPISEHNRLYWYRQTLGQGPEFLTYFQNEAQLEKSRLLSDRFSAERPKGSFSTLEIQRTEQGDSAMYLCASSLDFNEQFFGPGTRLTVL.

This clonotype was seen repeatedly, ten times or more. The CDR3 sequence is CASSDKARAPEAFF. CDR3 in DNA: TGTGCCAGCAGTGATAAAGCGAGGGCCCCTGAAGCTTTCTTT. The rearrangement uses TRBV6-1 and TRBJ1-1; D not resolved. The CDR3 contains 14 residues. Looked up from germline, CDR1 is MNHNS and CDR2 is SASEGT. Trimming removed 3 bases from V and 6 bases from J, with 14 bases in between.

This clonotype was picked up many times. The V call is TRBV27, the J call TRBJ2-1, with 10 bases aligning to TRBD2. Germline CDR1 MNHEY, CDR2 SMNVEV (reference sequence). V lost 1 base and J lost 4; bases outside the gene matches: 4. The CDR3 extends over 16 amino acids. CDR3 amino acids: CASSLLTSGPYNEQFF. The CDR3 DNA reads TGTGCCAGCAGTTTATTGACTAGCGGGCCTTACAATGAGCAGTTCTTC.

V usage is TRBV2 and J usage is TRBJ2-5; TRBD1 agrees at 7 bases. Germline V CDR1 and CDR2: SNHLY, FYNNEI. This CDR3 region has 15 residues. V was clipped by 6 bases and J by 5 bases; unmatched bases: 12. CDR3 DNA: TGTGCCAGCAGAAGGACAGGAGGAGTTTTGGAGACCCAGTACTTC. As protein: CASRRTGGVLETQYF. Drawing the rest from reference TRBV2 and TRBJ2-5, the complete variable domain is EPEVTQTPSHQVTQMGQEVILRCVPISNHLYFYWYRQILGQKVEFLVSFYNNEISEKSEIFDDQFSVERPDGSNFTLKIRSTKLEDSAMYFCASRRTGGVLETQYFGPGTRLLVL.

This clonotype was counted a few times. CDR3 DNA sequence: TGTGCCAGCACCGCGGGGCAGATTGACTATGGCTACACCTTC. It encodes CASTAGQIDYGYTF. The V and J genes are TRBV12-3 or TRBV12-4 and TRBJ1-2; possible D gene TRBD1, 5 bases. The CDR3 contains 14 residues. V lost 7 bases, J lost 3 bases, and 15 bases lay in between.

This clonotype has ten or more counts. V usage is TRBV9 and J usage is TRBJ2-2; D unclear. Trimming removed 0 bases from V and 0 bases from J, with 12 bases in between. The CDR3 has 17 residues. CDR1 and CDR2 (germline): SGDLS, YYNGEE. CDR3 nucleotides: TGTGCCAGCAGCGTAGCTGTGCAGCGTTCGAACACCGGGGAGCTGTTTTTT. Its protein product is CASSVAVQRSNTGELFF.

V is TRBV19 and J is TRBJ1-2; 7 bases fit TRBD1. This CDR3 contains 15 residues. Trimming removed 3 bases from V and 6 bases from J; junction bases left unmatched: 10. Germline-derived CDR1 and CDR2 are LNHDA and SQIVND (reference sequence). The CDR3 region has the DNA TGTGCCAGTAGTATCCTACGCAGGGGGAGCAATGGCTACACCTTC. It yields the protein CASSILRRGSNGYTF.

J is TRBJ2-3 and V is TRBV18; D gene uncertain. The germline V gene has CDR1 KGHSH and CDR2 LQKENI. This CDR3 contains 14 residues. V was cut by 6 bases and J by 5 bases, with 15 bases left in between. This chain's CDR3 is CASSPSQDLDTQYF. CDR3 sequence (DNA): TGTGCCAGCTCCCCCAGTCAGGATCTAGATACGCAGTATTTT. The whole variable domain, filled in from reference TRBV18 and TRBJ2-3, reads NAGVMQNPRHLVRRRGQEARLRCSPMKGHSHVYWYRQLPEEGLKFMVYLQKENIIDESGMPKERFSAEFPKEGPSILRIQQVVRGDSAAYFCASSPSQDLDTQYFGPGTRLTVL.

J is TRBJ2-1 and V is TRBV6-2 or TRBV6-3; 7 bases line up with TRBD1. The trim removed 4 bases at V and 0 bases at J, leaving 9 bases unmatched. Germline assignment: CDR1 MNHEY and CDR2 SVGEGT. This CDR3 spans 17 amino acids. The CDR3: CASSFTWTGLSYNEQFF. The CDR3, as DNA: TGTGCCAGCAGTTTTACTTGGACAGGCCTCTCCTACAATGAGCAGTTCTTC.

As regards this clonotype: This could be a read error, since a much larger clone is one nucleotide away. V is TRBV4-1 and J is TRBJ2-1, with 10 bases identical to TRBD1. Germline V gives CDR1 MGHRA, CDR2 YSYEKL. This CDR3 contains 15 residues. V shed 8 bases, J shed 0 bases, and the junction held 4 bases outside the gene matches. The CDR3 DNA reads as TGCGCCAGCGGGACAGGGGAATCCTCCTACAATGAGCAGTTCTTC. This encodes CASGTGESSYNEQFF.

This clonotype came up a few times. The rearrangement links TRBV5-4 to TRBJ2-2; D is perhaps TRBD1 (5 bases). Looked up from germline, CDR1 is SGHNT and CDR2 is YYREEE (reference sequence). The CDR3 consists of 14 residues. Trimming stripped 4 bases from V and 5 bases from J, with 12 bases between. CDR3 residues: CASSPQVSTGELFF. For the CDR3, the DNA is TGTGCCAGCAGCCCACAGGTTTCAACCGGGGAGCTGTTTTTT.

The chain couples TRBV28 to TRBJ2-2; 9 nucleotides agree with TRBD1. CDR3 size: 16 residues. From germline, CDR1 is MDHEN and CDR2 SYDVKM. V lost 6 bases to trimming and J lost 5 bases; unmatched junction nucleotides: 10. The CDR3 DNA reads as TGTGCCAGCAGACCAACCGGGACAGGGAGGACCGGGGAGCTGTTTTTT. As protein: CASRPTGTGRTGELFF.

This clonotype was counted ten times or more. This sequence joins TRBV3-1 and TRBJ1-5; a possible D gene is TRBD1 (5 bases). This CDR3 is 16 amino acids long. Trimming took off 3 bases at V and 5 bases at J, with 17 bases between the two ends. Germline values: CDR1 LGHDT, CDR2 YNNKEL (reference sequence). For the CDR3, the DNA is TGTGCCAGCAGCCAGGGCGGAGGGGTAGGAGATCAGCCCCAGCATTTT. Its protein product is CASSQGGGVGDQPQHF. The whole variable domain, filled in from reference TRBV3-1 and TRBJ1-5, reads DTAVSQTPKYLVTQMGNDKSIKCEQNLGHDTMYWYKQDSKKFLKIMFSYNNKELIINETVPNRFSPKSPDKAHLNLHINSLELGDSAVYFCASSQGGGVGDQPQHFGDGTRLSIL.

This clonotype has a count of ten or more. The V call is TRBV5-1, the J call TRBJ1-1, with TRBD1 matching 9 bases. Germline CDR1 reads SGHRS; CDR2 reads YFSETQ. V gave up 4 bases and J gave up 5 bases; unmatched junction bases: 9. This CDR3 has 15 amino acids. In nucleotides, the CDR3 is TGCGCCAGCAGCGGGGGGGACAGGGTATGGACTGAAGCTTTCTTT. Translating it yields CASSGGDRVWTEAFF.

This clonotype was recorded a few times. The CDR3 DNA reads TGTGCCAGTAGTATAAAGACTGCCTACAATGAGCAGTTCTTC. Protein: CASSIKTAYNEQFF. The chain recombines TRBV19 with TRBJ2-1; D remains ambiguous. The CDR3 runs to 14 residues. Looked up from germline, CDR1 is LNHDA and CDR2 is SQIVND (reference sequence). Trimming removed 2 bases from V and 2 bases from J, with 7 bases in between.